Below, one T cell receptor beta chain is given with its context. This clonotype was found a few times. No antigen is known for it. Per-nucleotide qualities are absent, and no much larger clonotype sits a single base away. Instrument used: Illumina HiSeq 2500. Quantitative 5'-RACE with molecular barcodes was used to prepare TCR beta libraries. The authors processed their data as follows. A new computational method, built on a probabilistic model of VDJ rearrangement, was used to identify disease-linked TCR variants. The public reads were reanalyzed by TCRdb: fastp trimming at Q25, MiXCR alignment, in-frame beta chains only. One record per CDR3 amino acid sequence lists the most common genes and DNA. TCRdb's processing, not the authors', yielded these V and J calls. In all, the sample holds 150,000 to 200,000 distinct CDR3 sequences, and roughly 13% of those were seen once. The ten top clones hold 16% of the sample.

This entry belongs to a study of CD8 T cells in ankylosing spondylitis (dated 2017 in TCRdb). About the investigation overall: The study profiled T cell receptor beta repertoires in healthy donors and ankylosing spondylitis patients to find disease-linked TCR variants. Peripheral blood samples were taken, and synovial fluid was additionally collected from ankylosing spondylitis patients. The whole study cohort included 85 to 120 healthy donors and about two dozen ankylosing spondylitis patients.

CDR1 SGHTA and CDR2 FQGNSA were looked up in the germline V gene. Reading from cysteine to phenylalanine, the CDR3 counts 12 amino acids. Only the CDR3 part of the read is kept: 36 bases, read in frame from the first base. Deletion took 2 bases off V and 7 bases off J, with a span of 6 bases between the germline ends. The full study reports these points: A CD8+ phenotype was shown by the disease-linked clones, which were found at relatively low frequencies in peripheral blood. Significant enrichment of the disease-linked clones was reported in matched synovial fluid samples from ankylosing spondylitis patients. Some TCR beta motif variants had previously been reported in synovial fluid and blood of reactive arthritis patients, which suggested common disease-initiation mechanisms. A TCR beta motif of several highly homologous amino acid variants appeared characteristic of blood from ankylosing spondylitis patients.

The sequenced sample consisted of blood, either unsorted or a sorted T cell fraction (not recorded which). The rearrangement joined TRBV7-2 to TRBJ2-1; the D gene cannot be resolved reliably. The TCR comes from a male donor with ankylosing spondylitis or in good health (not recorded which). The CDR3 amino acid sequence is: CASSLPQNEQFF. The nucleotide sequence reads TGTGCCAGCAGCTTACCCCAGAATGAGCAGTTCTTC.